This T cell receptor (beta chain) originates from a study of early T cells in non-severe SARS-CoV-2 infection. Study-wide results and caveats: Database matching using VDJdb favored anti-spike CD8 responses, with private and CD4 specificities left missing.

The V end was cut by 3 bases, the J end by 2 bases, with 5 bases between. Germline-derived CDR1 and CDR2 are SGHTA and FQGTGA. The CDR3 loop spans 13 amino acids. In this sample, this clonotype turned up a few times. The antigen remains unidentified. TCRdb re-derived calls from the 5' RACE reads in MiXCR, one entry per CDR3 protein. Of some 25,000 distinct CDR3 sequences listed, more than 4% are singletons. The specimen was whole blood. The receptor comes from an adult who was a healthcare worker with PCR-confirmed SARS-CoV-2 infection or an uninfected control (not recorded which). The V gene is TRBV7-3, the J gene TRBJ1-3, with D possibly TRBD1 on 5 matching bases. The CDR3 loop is CASSLGPGNTIYF. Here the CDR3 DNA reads TGTGCCAGCAGCTTGGGGCCTGGAAACACCATATATTTT.